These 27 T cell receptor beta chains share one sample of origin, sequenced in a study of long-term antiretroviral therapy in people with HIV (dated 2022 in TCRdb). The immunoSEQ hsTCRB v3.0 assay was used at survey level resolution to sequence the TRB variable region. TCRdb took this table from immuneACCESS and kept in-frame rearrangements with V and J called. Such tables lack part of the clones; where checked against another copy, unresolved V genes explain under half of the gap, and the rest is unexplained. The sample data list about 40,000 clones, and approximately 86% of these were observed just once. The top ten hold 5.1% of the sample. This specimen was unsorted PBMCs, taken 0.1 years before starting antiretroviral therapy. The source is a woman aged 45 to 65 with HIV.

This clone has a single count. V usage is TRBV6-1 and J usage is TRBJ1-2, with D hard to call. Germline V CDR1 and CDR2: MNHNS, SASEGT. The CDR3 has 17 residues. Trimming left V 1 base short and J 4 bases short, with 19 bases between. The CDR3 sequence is CASSEVFLAKSSYGYTF. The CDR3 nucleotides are TGTGCCAGCAGTGAAGTATTTCTGGCAAAATCATCCTATGGCTACACCTTC.

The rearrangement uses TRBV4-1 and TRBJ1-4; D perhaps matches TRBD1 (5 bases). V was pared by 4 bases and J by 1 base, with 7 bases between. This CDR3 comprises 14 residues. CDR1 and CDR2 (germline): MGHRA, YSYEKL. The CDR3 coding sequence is TGCGCCAGCAGCCCTCAGGGAACTAATGAAAAACTGTTTTTT. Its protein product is CASSPQGTNEKLFF.

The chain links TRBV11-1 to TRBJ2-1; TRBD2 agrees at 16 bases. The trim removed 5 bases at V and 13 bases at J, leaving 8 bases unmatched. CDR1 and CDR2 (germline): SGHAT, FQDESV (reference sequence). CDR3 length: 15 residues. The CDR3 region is CASSPPGLAGGAQFF. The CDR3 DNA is TGTGCCAGCAGCCCACCGGGACTAGCGGGGGGGGCACAGTTCTTC.

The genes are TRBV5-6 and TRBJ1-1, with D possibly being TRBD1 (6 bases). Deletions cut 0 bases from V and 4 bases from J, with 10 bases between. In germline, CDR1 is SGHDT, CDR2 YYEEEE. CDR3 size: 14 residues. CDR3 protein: CASSLDRESTEAFF. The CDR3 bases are TGTGCCAGCAGCTTGGACAGGGAATCCACTGAAGCTTTCTTT. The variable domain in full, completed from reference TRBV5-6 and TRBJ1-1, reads DAGVTQSPTHLIKTRGQQVTLRCSPKSGHDTVSWYQQALGQGPQFIFQYYEEEERQRGNFPDRFSGHQFPNYSSELNVNALLLGDSALYLCASSLDRESTEAFFGQGTRLTVV.

The CDR3 DNA reads TGTGCCAGCAGCTTGGAAGGCGGTTCATGGGAGCAGTACTTC. Translation gives CASSLEGGSWEQYF. V gene TRBV5-4 combines with J gene TRBJ2-7; the D is unclear. The CDR3 loop spans 14 amino acids. V lost 0 bases to trimming and J lost 7 bases, with 14 bases between them. Per the germline V gene, CDR1 is SGHNT and CDR2 is YYREEE (reference sequence).

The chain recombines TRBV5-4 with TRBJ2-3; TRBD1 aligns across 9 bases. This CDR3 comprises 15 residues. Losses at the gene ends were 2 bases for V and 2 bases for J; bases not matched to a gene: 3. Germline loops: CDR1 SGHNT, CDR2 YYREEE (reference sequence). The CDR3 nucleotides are TGTGCCAGCAGCTTTGGACAGGGGATCACAGATACGCAGTATTTT. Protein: CASSFGQGITDTQYF.

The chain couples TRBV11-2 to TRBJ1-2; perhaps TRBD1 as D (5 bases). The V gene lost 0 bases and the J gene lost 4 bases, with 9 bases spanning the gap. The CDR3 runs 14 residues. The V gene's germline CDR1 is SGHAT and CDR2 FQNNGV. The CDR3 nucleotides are TGTGCCAGCAGCTTAGATTACACAGGCTATGGCTACACCTTC. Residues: CASSLDYTGYGYTF.

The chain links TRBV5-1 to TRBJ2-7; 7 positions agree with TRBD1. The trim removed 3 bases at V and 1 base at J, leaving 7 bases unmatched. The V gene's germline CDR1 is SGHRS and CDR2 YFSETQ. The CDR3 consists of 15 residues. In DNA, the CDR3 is TGCGCCAGCAGCTCCGGGACAGCCCCGTCCTACGAGCAGTACTTC. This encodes CASSSGTAPSYEQYF.

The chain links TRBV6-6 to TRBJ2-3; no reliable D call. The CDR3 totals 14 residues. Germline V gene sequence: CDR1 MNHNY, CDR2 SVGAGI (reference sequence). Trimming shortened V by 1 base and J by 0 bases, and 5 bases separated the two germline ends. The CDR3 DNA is TGTGCCAGCAGTTACTACGGTAGCACAGATACGCAGTATTTT. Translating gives CASSYYGSTDTQYF.

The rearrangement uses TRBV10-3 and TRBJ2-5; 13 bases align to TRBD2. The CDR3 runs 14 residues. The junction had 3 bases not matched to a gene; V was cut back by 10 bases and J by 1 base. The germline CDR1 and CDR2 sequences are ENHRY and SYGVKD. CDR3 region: CATGLAGAQETQYF. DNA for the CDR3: TGTGCCACAGGACTAGCGGGGGCCCAAGAGACCCAGTACTTC.

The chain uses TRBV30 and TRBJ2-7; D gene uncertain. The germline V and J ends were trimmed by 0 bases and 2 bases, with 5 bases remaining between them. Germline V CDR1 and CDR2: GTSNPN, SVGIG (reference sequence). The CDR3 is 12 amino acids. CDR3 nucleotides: TGTGCCTGGAGTGTGGCAGCCTACGAGCAGTACTTC. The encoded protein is CAWSVAAYEQYF.

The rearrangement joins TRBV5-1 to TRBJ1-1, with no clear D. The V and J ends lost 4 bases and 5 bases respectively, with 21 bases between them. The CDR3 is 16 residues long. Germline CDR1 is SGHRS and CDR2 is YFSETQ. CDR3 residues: CASSPLSEVGGTEAFF. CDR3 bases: TGCGCCAGCAGCCCCCTTAGCGAAGTGGGTGGAACTGAAGCTTTCTTT.

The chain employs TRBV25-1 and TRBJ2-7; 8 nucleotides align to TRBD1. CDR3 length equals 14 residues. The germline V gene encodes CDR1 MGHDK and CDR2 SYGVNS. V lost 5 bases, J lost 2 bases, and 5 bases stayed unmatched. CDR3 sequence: CASSSWTGPYEQYF. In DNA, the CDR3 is TGTGCCAGCAGTAGTTGGACAGGGCCCTACGAGCAGTACTTC.

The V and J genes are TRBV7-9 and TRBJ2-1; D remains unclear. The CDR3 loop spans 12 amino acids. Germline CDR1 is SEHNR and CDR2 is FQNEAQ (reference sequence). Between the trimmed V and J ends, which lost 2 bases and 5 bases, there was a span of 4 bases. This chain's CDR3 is CASSLRDNEQFF. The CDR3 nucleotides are TGTGCCAGCAGCTTAAGGGACAATGAGCAGTTCTTC.

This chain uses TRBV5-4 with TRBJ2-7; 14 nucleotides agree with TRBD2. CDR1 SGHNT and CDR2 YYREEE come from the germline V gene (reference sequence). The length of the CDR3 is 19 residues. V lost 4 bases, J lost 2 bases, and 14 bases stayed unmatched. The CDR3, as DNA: TGTGCCAGCAGCCCTTCTGTGGGACTAGCGGGGGTCCTCACCTACGAGCAGTACTTC. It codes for CASSPSVGLAGVLTYEQYF.

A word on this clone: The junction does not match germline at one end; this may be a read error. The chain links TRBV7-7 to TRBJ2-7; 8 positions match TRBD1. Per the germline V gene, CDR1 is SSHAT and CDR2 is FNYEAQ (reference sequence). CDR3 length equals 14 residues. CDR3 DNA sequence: TGTGCTAGCAGCTTAGACCAGGGGGCAGGCGAGCAGTACTTC. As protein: CASSLDQGAGEQYF.

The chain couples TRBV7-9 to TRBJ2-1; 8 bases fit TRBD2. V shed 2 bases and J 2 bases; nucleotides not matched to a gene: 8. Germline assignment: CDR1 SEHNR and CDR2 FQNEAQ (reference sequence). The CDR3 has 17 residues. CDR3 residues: CASSLRIGGGTYNEQFF. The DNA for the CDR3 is TGTGCCAGCAGCTTAAGAATCGGGGGGGGTACCTACAATGAGCAGTTCTTC.

The CDR3 bases are TGCGCCAGCAGCCAAGTATTCGTACAGGAGAACACTGAAGCTTTCTTT. It is translated as CASSQVFVQENTEAFF. The chain links TRBV4-1 to TRBJ1-1; D perhaps matches TRBD1 (5 bases). CDR3 length: 16 amino acids. Germline-derived CDR1 and CDR2 are MGHRA and YSYEKL. V lost 1 base to trimming and J lost 1 base, with 13 bases between them.

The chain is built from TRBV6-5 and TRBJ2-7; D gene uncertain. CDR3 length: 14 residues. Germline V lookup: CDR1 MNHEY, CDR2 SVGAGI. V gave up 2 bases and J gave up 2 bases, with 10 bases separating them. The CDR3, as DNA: TGTGCCAGCAGTTACAGGCCTCCCCCCTACGAGCAGTACTTC. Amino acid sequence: CASSYRPPPYEQYF.

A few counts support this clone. The CDR3 sequence is CASSTDRGNTEAFF. The CDR3 nucleotides read TGCGCCAGCTCTACGGACAGGGGGAACACTGAAGCTTTCTTT. The chain recombines TRBV5-1 with TRBJ1-1; 9 positions agree with TRBD1. Germline values: CDR1 SGHRS, CDR2 YFSETQ. The CDR3 loop spans 14 amino acids. V shed 7 bases and J 1 base; nucleotides not matched to a gene: 5.

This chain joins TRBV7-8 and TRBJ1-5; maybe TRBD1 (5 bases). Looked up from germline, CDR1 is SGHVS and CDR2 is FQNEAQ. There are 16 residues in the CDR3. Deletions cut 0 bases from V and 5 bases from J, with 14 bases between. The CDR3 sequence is CASSLAPTGGDQPQHF. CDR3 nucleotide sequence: TGTGCCAGCAGCTTAGCCCCCACAGGTGGGGATCAGCCCCAGCATTTT.

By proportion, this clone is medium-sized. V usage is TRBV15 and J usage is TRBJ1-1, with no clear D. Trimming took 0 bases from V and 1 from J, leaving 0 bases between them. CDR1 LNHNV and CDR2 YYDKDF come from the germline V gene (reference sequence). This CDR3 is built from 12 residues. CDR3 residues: CATSRENTEAFF. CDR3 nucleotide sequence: TGTGCCACCAGCAGAGAGAACACTGAAGCTTTCTTT.

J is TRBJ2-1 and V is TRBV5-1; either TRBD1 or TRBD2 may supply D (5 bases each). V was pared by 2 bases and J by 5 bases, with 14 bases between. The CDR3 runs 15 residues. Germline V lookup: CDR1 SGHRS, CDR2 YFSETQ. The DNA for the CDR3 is TGCGCCAGCAGCTTATCTACGGGACGCCACAATGAGCAGTTCTTC. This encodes CASSLSTGRHNEQFF.

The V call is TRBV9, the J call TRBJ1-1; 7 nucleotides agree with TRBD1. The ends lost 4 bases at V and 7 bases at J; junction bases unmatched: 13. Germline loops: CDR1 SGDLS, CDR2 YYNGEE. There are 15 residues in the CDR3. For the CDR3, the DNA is TGTGCCAGCAGCACAACCGGGACAGAGGGTTTTGAAGCTTTCTTT. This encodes CASSTTGTEGFEAFF.

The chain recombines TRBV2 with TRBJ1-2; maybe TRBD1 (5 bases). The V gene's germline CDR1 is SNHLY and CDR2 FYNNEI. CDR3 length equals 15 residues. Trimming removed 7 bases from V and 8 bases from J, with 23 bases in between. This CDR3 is CASNGRGVDRRGYTF. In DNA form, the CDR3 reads TGTGCCAGCAACGGCCGAGGGGTTGACCGGAGGGGCTACACCTTC.

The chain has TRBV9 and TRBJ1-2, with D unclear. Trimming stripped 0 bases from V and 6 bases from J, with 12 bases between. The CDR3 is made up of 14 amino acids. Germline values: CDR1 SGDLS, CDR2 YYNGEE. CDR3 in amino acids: CASSVVNGRNGYTF. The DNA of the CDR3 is TGTGCCAGCAGCGTAGTGAACGGGAGGAATGGCTACACCTTC.

CDR3 residues: CASSPRTEGNTIYF. The CDR3 DNA reads TGTGCCAGTAGTCCCCGGACAGAGGGAAACACCATATATTTT. The chain is built from TRBV19 and TRBJ1-3, with D possibly TRBD1 on 6 matching bases. CDR1 and CDR2 (germline): LNHDA, SQIVND (reference sequence). The V end lost 5 bases, the J end lost 4 bases, and 12 bases lay between the germline ends. The CDR3 consists of 14 residues.